Listed below are T cell receptor beta chains from one sample, sequenced in a study of shared clonotypes between healthy human individuals. Here immunoSEQ multiplex PCR was the method, and the copy in TCRdb shows in-frame clones only, minus some. The sample lists roughly 1 million clones; around 76% were seen once. The sample consisted of memory CD4+ T cells sorted from blood. These receptors all stem from a young man in good health. The conserved cysteine and the conserved F or W are not part of the CDR3 here. Fields, in order: CDR3 length, D gene, J gene, V gene, CDR3 protein. D genes are given only for firm matches.

10 | - | TRBJ2-3 | TRBV6-5 | ASRGTSDTQY
11 | - | - | TRBV6-6 | ASSKQGAYEQY
11 | TRBD2 | TRBJ2-7 | TRBV2 | ASALAEGHEQY
13 | - | TRBJ1-2 | TRBV2 | ASRPESASNYGYT
10 | - | TRBJ2-2 | TRBV29-1 | SGTPGTGELF
14 | - | TRBJ2-5 | TRBV15 | ATSSLIQGSRETQY
13 | - | TRBJ2-2 | TRBV5-1 | ASNQQGADTGELF
11 | TRBD1 | TRBJ2-7 | TRBV5-1 | ASSLRQGYEQY
10 | - | TRBJ2-5 | TRBV10-3 | AISMAQETQY
10 | - | TRBJ2-7 | TRBV2 | ASSAPPYEQY
13 | - | TRBJ2-5 | TRBV5-1 | ASSTGDSAGETQY
14 | TRBD2 | TRBJ2-3 | TRBV7-9 | ASSLGSGGHTDTQY
10 | - | TRBJ1-5 | TRBV30 | AWSGGGQPQH
12 | TRBD1 | TRBJ1-6 | TRBV19 | ASSLNRGSSPLH
11 | - | TRBJ2-5 | TRBV10-1 | ASSESNQETQY
15 | - | TRBJ2-7 | TRBV11-2 | ASSLSLQRSLGYEQY
11 | - | TRBJ2-3 | TRBV2 | ASNQPPVDTQY
14 | TRBD1 | TRBJ1-5 | TRBV15 | ATSLRTGGRNQPQH
10 | - | TRBJ2-7 | TRBV19 | ASSLQGYEQY
12 | TRBD1 | TRBJ1-6 | TRBV10-3 | AISRDRGNSPLH
13 | - | TRBJ1-2 | TRBV7-2 | ASSSSPGSFYGYT
12 | TRBD1 | TRBJ1-2 | TRBV30 | AWSRAGGYYGYT
12 | TRBD2 | TRBJ2-7 | TRBV5-1 | ASSLDSGGVEQY
11 | - | TRBJ1-6 | TRBV7-3 | ASSFQGFGPLH
12 | - | TRBJ1-3 | TRBV6-1 | ASTQSAGRNTIY
11 | TRBD1 | TRBJ1-2 | TRBV5-4 | ASSLGQGQGGT
17 | - | TRBJ2-3 | TRBV14 | ASSQLSILGGDGTDTQY
14 | - | TRBJ2-3 | TRBV18 | ASSPPRQGSTDTQY
12 | - | TRBJ1-2 | TRBV6-1 | ASSDRPPGYGYT
12 | - | TRBJ1-1 | TRBV21-1 | ASSKSKRSPEAF
14 | TRBD2 | TRBJ2-1 | TRBV28 | ASSLTPRGTFKEQF
13 | TRBD1 | TRBJ1-1 | TRBV6-5 | ASTVLGGGNTEAF
11 | - | TRBJ1-1 | TRBV7-9 | ASSFDGNTEAF
14 | - | TRBJ1-3 | TRBV21-1 | ASSKNRGLDGNTIY
11 | - | TRBJ1-5 | TRBV6-1 | ASSLDGNQPQH
12 | - | TRBJ1-3 | TRBV19 | ASRGDITGNTIY
14 | TRBD1 | TRBJ2-2 | TRBV9 | ASSVDGTGNVGELF
11 | TRBD1 | TRBJ1-1 | TRBV19 | ASSRQGDTEAF
12 | - | TRBJ1-5 | TRBV4-1 | ASSQGQVGQPQH
10 | - | TRBJ1-1 | TRBV5-4 | ASSLGDSVAF
12 | - | TRBJ1-5 | TRBV11-2 | ASSLGPPNQPQH